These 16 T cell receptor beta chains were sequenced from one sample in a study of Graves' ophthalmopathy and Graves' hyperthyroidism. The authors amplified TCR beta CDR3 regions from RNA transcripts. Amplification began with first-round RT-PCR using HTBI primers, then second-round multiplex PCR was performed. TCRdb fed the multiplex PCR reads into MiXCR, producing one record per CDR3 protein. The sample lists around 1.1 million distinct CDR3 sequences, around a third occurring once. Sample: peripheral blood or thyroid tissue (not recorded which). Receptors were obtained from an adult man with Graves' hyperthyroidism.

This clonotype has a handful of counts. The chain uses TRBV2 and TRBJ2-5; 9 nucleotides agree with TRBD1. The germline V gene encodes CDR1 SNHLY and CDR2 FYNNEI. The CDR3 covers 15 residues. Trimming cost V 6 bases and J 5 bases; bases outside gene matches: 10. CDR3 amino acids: CASRMGQGPWETQYF. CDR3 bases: TGTGCCAGCAGAATGGGACAGGGCCCCTGGGAGACCCAGTACTTC.

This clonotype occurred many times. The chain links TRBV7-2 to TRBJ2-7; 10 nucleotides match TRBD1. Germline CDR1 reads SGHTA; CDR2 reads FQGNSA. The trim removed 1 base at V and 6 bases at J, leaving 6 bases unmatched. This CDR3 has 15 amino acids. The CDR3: CASSLDGTGVAEQYF. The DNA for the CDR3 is TGTGCCAGCAGCTTAGACGGGACAGGGGTCGCCGAGCAGTACTTC.

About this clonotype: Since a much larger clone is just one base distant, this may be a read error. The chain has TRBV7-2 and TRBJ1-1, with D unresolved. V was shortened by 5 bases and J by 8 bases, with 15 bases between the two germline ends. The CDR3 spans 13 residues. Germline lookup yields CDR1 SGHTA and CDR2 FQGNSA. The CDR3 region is CASSGRTRIEAFF. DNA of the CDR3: TGTGCCAGCAGCGGCCGAACACGGATAGAAGCTTTCTTT.

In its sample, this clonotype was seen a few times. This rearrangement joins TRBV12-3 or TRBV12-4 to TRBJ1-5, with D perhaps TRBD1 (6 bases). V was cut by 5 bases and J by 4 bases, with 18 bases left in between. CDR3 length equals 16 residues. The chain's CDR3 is CASSLDTGQTNQPQHF. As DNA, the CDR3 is TGTGCCAGCAGTCTAGACACAGGACAGACGAATCAGCCCCAGCATTTT.

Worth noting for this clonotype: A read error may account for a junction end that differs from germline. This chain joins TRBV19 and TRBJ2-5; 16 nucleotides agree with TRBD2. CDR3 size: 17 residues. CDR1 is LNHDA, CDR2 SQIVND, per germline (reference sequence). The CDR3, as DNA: TGTGCCAGTAGTATGGGACTAGCGGGGGGGCGGCGTGAGACCCAGTGCTTC. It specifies CASSMGLAGGRRETQCF.

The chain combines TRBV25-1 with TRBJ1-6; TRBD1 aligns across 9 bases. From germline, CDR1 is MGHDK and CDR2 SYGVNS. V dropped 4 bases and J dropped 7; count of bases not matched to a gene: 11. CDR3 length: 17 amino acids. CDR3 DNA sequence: TGTGCCAGCAGTGCCAAGACCGGGACAGGGCGCAATTCACCCCTCCACTTT. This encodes CASSAKTGTGRNSPLHF.

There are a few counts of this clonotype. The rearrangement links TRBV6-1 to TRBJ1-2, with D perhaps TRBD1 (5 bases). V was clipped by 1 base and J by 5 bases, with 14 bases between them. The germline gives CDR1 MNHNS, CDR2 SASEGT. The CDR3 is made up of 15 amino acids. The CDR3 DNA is TGTGCCAGCAGTGAAGGGTTCAGGGCGGGATATGGCTACACCTTC. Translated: CASSEGFRAGYGYTF.

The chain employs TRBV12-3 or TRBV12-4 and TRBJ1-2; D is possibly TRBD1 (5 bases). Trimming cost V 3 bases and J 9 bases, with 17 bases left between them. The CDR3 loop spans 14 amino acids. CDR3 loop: CASSLGDSTMRYTF. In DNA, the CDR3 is TGTGCCAGCAGTTTGGGGGACTCAACTATGCGCTACACCTTC.

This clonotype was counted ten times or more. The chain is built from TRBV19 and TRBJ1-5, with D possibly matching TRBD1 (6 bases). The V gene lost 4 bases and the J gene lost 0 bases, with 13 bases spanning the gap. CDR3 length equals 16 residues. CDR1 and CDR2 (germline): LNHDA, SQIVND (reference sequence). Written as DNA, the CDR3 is TGTGCCAGTAGTACGAGGGACATTGATAGCAATCAGCCCCAGCATTTT. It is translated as CASSTRDIDSNQPQHF.

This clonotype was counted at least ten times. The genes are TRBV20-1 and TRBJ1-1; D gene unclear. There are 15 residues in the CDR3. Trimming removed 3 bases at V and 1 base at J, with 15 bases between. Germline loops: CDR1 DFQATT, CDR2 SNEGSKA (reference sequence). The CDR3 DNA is TGCAGTGCTAGCAATTCCCGGGAGTCGAACACTGAAGCTTTCTTT. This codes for CSASNSRESNTEAFF.

This CDR3 reads CASSLRTELQPQHF. The CDR3 region has the DNA TGTGCCAGCAGTTTAAGGACAGAGCTCCAGCCCCAGCATTTT. The chain combines TRBV12-3 or TRBV12-4 with TRBJ1-5; D might be TRBD1 (6 bases). The CDR3 loop spans 14 amino acids. V was pared by 2 bases and J by 7 bases, with 12 bases between.

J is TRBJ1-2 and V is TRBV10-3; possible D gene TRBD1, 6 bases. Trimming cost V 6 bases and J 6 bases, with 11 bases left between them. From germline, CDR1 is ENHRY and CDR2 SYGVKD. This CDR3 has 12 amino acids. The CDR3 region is CAIRQGWDGYTF. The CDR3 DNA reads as TGTGCCATCAGACAGGGTTGGGATGGCTACACCTTC.

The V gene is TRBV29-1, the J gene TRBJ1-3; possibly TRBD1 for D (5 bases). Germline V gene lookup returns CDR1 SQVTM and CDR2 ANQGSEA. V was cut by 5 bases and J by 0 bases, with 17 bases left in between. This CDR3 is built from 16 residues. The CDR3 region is CSVSQRGTSSGNTIYF. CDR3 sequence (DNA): TGCAGCGTTTCACAGAGGGGAACGAGCTCTGGAAACACCATATATTTT.

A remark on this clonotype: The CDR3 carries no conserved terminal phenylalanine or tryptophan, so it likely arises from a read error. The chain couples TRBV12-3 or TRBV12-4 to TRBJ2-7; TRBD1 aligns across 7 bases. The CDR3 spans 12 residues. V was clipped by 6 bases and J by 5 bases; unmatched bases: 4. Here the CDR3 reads CASRDGQDEQYL. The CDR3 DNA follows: TGTGCCAGCAGAGACGGACAGGACGAGCAGTACCTC.

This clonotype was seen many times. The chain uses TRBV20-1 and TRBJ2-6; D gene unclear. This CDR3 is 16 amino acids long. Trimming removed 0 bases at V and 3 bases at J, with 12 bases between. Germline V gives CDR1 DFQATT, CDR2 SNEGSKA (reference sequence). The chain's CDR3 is CSARDHLVLGANVLTF. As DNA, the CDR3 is TGCAGTGCTAGAGATCACCTAGTTCTTGGGGCCAACGTCCTGACTTTC.

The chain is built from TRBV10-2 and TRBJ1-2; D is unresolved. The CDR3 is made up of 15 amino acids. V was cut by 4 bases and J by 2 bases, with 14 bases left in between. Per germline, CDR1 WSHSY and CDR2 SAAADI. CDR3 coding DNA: TGCGCCAGCAGTGCCACGGACGGAAGCAACTATGGCTACACCTTC. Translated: CASSATDGSNYGYTF.